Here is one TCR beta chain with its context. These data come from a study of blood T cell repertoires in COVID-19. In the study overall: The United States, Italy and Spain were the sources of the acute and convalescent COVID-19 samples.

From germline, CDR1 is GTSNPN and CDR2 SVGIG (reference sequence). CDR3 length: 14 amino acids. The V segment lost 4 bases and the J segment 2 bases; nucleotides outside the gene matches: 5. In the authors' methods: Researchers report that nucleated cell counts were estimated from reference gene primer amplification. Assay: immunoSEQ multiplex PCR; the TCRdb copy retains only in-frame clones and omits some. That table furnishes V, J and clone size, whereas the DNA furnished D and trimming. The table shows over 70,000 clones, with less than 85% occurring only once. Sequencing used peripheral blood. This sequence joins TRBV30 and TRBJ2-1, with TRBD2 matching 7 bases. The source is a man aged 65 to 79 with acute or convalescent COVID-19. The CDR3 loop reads CAWTGGSPYNEQFF. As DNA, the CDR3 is TGTGCCTGGACCGGGGGGTCCCCCTACAATGAGCAGTTCTTC.